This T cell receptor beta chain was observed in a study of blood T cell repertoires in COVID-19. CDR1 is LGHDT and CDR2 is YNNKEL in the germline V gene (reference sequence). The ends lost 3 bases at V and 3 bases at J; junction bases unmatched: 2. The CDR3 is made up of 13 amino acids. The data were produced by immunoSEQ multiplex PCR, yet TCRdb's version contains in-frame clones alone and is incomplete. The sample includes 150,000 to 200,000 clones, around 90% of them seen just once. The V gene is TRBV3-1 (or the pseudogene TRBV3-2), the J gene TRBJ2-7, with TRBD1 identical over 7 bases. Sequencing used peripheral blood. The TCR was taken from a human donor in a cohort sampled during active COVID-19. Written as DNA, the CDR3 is TGTGCCAGCAGCCAGAGACAGGGCTACGAGCAGTACTTC. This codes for CASSQRQGYEQYF.